This T cell receptor (beta chain) stems from a study of a mutant IDH1 vaccine in newly diagnosed glioma. Only in-frame clones appear in the TCRdb table, and some are missing; sequencing was by immunoSEQ multiplex PCR. The table records about 63,000 clones, around four fifths of them present only once. The time point is: baseline, week 1 (first vaccination visit). Treatment noted: pre-vaccination baseline after standard-of-care therapy. Germline V CDR1 and CDR2: SQVTM, ANQGSEA. Trimming took 4 bases from V and 5 from J; bases not matched to a gene: 1. The CDR3 contains 12 residues. This TCR was recovered from a woman aged 18-29 years with glioma. Some clones in this sample may be carry-over from other donors' samples. V usage is TRBV29-1 and J usage is TRBJ2-2, with 7 bases aligning to TRBD2. Material: peripheral blood mononuclear cells (PBMCs), obtained from a glioma patient treated with radiotherapy, temozolomide or both. The CDR3 sequence is CSVVRETGELFF. CDR3 DNA sequence: TGCAGCGTTGTGCGGGAGACCGGGGAGCTGTTTTTT.